The next 20 T cell receptor beta chains were all read from a single sample in a study of T cell clonotyping in hematopoietic cell transplantation. Clones were read by immunoSEQ multiplex PCR, and TCRdb kept only the in-frame ones, dropping some. The repertoire has 11,000 to 15,000 clones, around two thirds of them found once; the top ten carry 7.5% to 10%. The sequencing sample was made of PBMCs. Receptor source: a human donor who either received an allogeneic hematopoietic cell transplant for a myeloid malignancy or was a related donor (not recorded which). Some clones in this sample may be carry-over from other donors' samples.

In its sample, this clone was seen once. The chain carries TRBV4-1 and TRBJ1-2; TRBD1 aligns across 7 bases. This CDR3 has 14 amino acids. V gave up 4 bases and J gave up 8 bases; unmatched junction bases: 10. Germline V CDR1 and CDR2: MGHRA, YSYEKL. This CDR3 reads CASSPGRGQGGYTF. The CDR3 DNA reads TGCGCCAGCAGCCCAGGGAGGGGGCAAGGAGGCTACACCTTC.

A single count supports this clone. The V and J genes are TRBV25-1 and TRBJ1-2; D ambiguous. V gave up 3 bases and J gave up 2 bases, with 13 bases separating them. This CDR3 spans 15 amino acids. Germline V gives CDR1 MGHDK, CDR2 SYGVNS. The CDR3 here is CASSEARIGNYGYTF. CDR3 nucleotide sequence: TGTGCCAGCAGTGAGGCTAGGATTGGCAACTATGGCTACACCTTC.

This clone has more than one count but fewer than ten. The chain uses TRBV30 and TRBJ1-6, with 8 bases fitting TRBD1. This CDR3 contains 15 residues. V shed 0 bases and J 7 bases; nucleotides not matched to a gene: 5. In germline, CDR1 is GTSNPN, CDR2 SVGIG (reference sequence). The CDR3 reads CAWSVRGQGNSPLHF. CDR3 coding DNA: TGTGCCTGGAGTGTACGTGGACAGGGCAATTCACCCCTCCACTTT.

The chain employs TRBV27 and TRBJ1-2; TRBD1 agrees at 8 bases. V trimming: 5 bases; J trimming: 4 bases; junction bases outside the gene matches: 6. The CDR3 totals 14 residues. CDR1 and CDR2 from the germline V gene are MNHEY and SMNVEV (reference sequence). CDR3 nucleotides: TGTGCCAGCAGTCAGGACAGGGAACTCTATGGCTACACCTTC. It specifies CASSQDRELYGYTF.

This chain uses TRBV30 with TRBJ2-6; 7 bases match TRBD2. V gave up 0 bases and J gave up 4 bases; unmatched junction bases: 3. Germline V CDR1 and CDR2: GTSNPN, SVGIG (reference sequence). The CDR3 loop spans 15 amino acids. Here the CDR3 reads CAWSVGGNGANVLTF. The CDR3 DNA follows: TGTGCCTGGAGTGTGGGAGGGAACGGGGCCAACGTCCTGACTTTC.

V usage is TRBV6-5 and J usage is TRBJ1-5; D is unclear. Germline assignment: CDR1 MNHEY and CDR2 SVGAGI. This CDR3 spans 9 amino acids. Trimming shortened V by 8 bases and J by 7 bases, and 3 bases separated the two germline ends. The CDR3 here is CASGQPQHF. CDR3 coding DNA: TGTGCCAGCGGACAGCCCCAGCATTTT.

The V gene is TRBV6-5, the J gene TRBJ1-1; perhaps TRBD1 as D (6 bases). The CDR3 extends over 12 amino acids. The V end was cut by 6 bases, the J end by 2 bases, with 7 bases between. Germline V gene data show CDR1 as MNHEY and CDR2 as SVGAGI. The CDR3 reads CASRTGNTEAFF. In DNA, the CDR3 is TGTGCCAGCAGGACAGGCAACACTGAAGCTTTCTTT.

The V call is TRBV19, the J call TRBJ2-7; 10 bases fit TRBD1. The V segment lost 5 bases and the J segment 4 bases; nucleotides outside the gene matches: 8. This CDR3 is 15 amino acids long. Germline CDR1 and CDR2: LNHDA and SQIVND (reference sequence). The CDR3 DNA reads as TGTGCCAGTAGTCTTTCTCCGGGACAGGGGTACGAGCAGTACTTC. This codes for CASSLSPGQGYEQYF.

The chain carries TRBV7-9 and TRBJ2-3; TRBD2 aligns across 10 bases. CDR1 and CDR2 (germline): SEHNR, FQNEAQ (reference sequence). The J segment lost 6 bases and the V segment lost 8 bases, leaving 14 bases of the junction unmatched. The CDR3 runs 16 residues. The CDR3 region is CASPQSGRAPSDTQYF. CDR3 bases: TGTGCCAGCCCACAAAGCGGGAGGGCGCCGTCGGATACGCAGTATTTT.

The chain recombines TRBV20-1 with TRBJ2-1; D not certain. Germline CDR1 reads DFQATT; CDR2 reads SNEGSKA (reference sequence). V lost 3 bases, J lost 7 bases, and 7 bases lay in between. CDR3 length: 11 amino acids. CDR3 sequence reads: CSASIRNEQFF. The CDR3 DNA is TGCAGTGCTAGTATCCGAAATGAGCAGTTCTTC.

The chain couples TRBV6-5 to TRBJ2-7; a weak D match, TRBD1 (5 bases). Germline CDR1 is MNHEY and CDR2 is SVGAGI. The CDR3 runs to 13 residues. Trimming removed 4 bases at V and 2 bases at J, with 9 bases between. CDR3 loop: CASSSPTAYEQYF. CDR3 nucleotide sequence: TGTGCCAGCAGTTCCCCGACAGCCTACGAGCAGTACTTC.

The chain carries TRBV19 and TRBJ1-1; D unresolved. The CDR3 is 14 residues long. The V end was cut by 9 bases, the J end by 2 bases, with 16 bases between. Germline V gives CDR1 LNHDA, CDR2 SQIVND (reference sequence). CDR3 DNA: TGTGCCAGCGTGAACACCGAAACAAACACTGAAGCTTTCTTT. Translated: CASVNTETNTEAFF.

V is TRBV30 and J is TRBJ2-1, with 8 bases that match TRBD2. The V gene end was trimmed by 3 bases and the J gene end by 9 bases; junction bases not matched to a gene: 16. Germline CDR1 is GTSNPN and CDR2 is SVGIG (reference sequence). This CDR3 is 16 amino acids long. CDR3 DNA: TGTGCCTGGAGCTTACCTTATACGGGGGGGCCAGGTGAGCAGTTCTTC. Protein: CAWSLPYTGGPGEQFF.

This chain uses TRBV15 with TRBJ2-5, with TRBD1 identical over 7 bases. V shed 5 bases and J 11 bases; nucleotides not matched to a gene: 11. Germline loops: CDR1 LNHNV, CDR2 YYDKDF (reference sequence). The CDR3 loop spans 13 amino acids. The CDR3 DNA is TGTGCCACCAGCTCAGGGGGAGTGGGTGAGCAGTACTTC. It translates to CATSSGGVGEQYF.

The chain combines TRBV30 with TRBJ2-7, with D possibly being TRBD1 (5 bases). V was trimmed by 0 bases and J by 4 bases, leaving 10 bases between them. The CDR3 is 13 residues long. In germline, CDR1 is GTSNPN, CDR2 SVGIG (reference sequence). CDR3: CAWSVRAGYEQYF. Here the CDR3 DNA reads TGTGCCTGGAGTGTACGGGCAGGGTACGAGCAGTACTTC.

The J gene is TRBJ2-7, the V gene TRBV29-1; D is perhaps TRBD1 (6 bases). The CDR3 sequence is 16 residues long. V gave up 4 bases and J gave up 7 bases, with 26 bases separating them. CDR1 SQVTM and CDR2 ANQGSEA come from the germline V gene. CDR3 DNA sequence: TGCAGCGTTGCTTCAATCCGGGACACCCAGTCGGGGGAGCAGTACTTC. Its translation: CSVASIRDTQSGEQYF.

The V and J genes are TRBV14 and TRBJ1-5; D not certain. CDR1 SGHDN and CDR2 FVKESK come from the germline V gene. The CDR3 sequence is 13 residues long. The germline V and J ends were trimmed by 0 bases and 3 bases, with 3 bases remaining between them. CDR3 sequence reads: CASSQELNQPQHF. The DNA for the CDR3 is TGTGCCAGCAGCCAAGAACTCAATCAGCCCCAGCATTTT.

This clone was seen a single time. The gene calls are TRBV30 and TRBJ1-1; D might be TRBD1 (5 bases). Per the germline V gene, CDR1 is GTSNPN and CDR2 is SVGIG (reference sequence). Trimming cost V 6 bases and J 6 bases, with 14 bases left between them. The CDR3 is 12 amino acids. Written as DNA, the CDR3 is TGTGCCTGTTACGGGGCAAGCGCTGAAGCTTTCTTT. Translated: CACYGASAEAFF.

This rearrangement joins TRBV29-1 to TRBJ2-7; D ambiguous. The V end was cut by 4 bases, the J end by 4 bases, with 11 bases between. This CDR3 spans 12 amino acids. Germline V CDR1 and CDR2: SQVTM, ANQGSEA. CDR3 in amino acids: CSVVDGRYEQYF. CDR3 coding DNA: TGCAGCGTTGTCGACGGACGTTACGAGCAGTACTTC.

V and J are TRBV30 and TRBJ1-2; D not certain. Germline lookup yields CDR1 GTSNPN and CDR2 SVGIG (reference sequence). Trimming removed 5 bases from V and 4 bases from J, with 11 bases in between. The CDR3 extends over 12 amino acids. This chain's CDR3 is CAWGPRAYGYTF. CDR3 nucleotides: TGTGCCTGGGGGCCGCGGGCCTATGGCTACACCTTC.